One sample yielded the 13 T cell receptor beta chains listed below, sequenced in a study of vaccination and CD4 T cells after COVID-19. Their antigens are not known. Specified treatment: approximately nine-day PBMC culture with coronavirus spike peptide pools or control peptides (ViraFEST assay). Cultured CD4+ T cell DNA was sequenced using the Oncomine TCR Beta short-read assay. TCRdb reanalysed the PCR reads using MiXCR and keeps one entry per CDR3 protein. The repertoire holds 9,500 to 13,000 distinct CDR3 sequences, with approximately 65% as singletons. The sample was CD4+ T cells from blood, cultured in vitro, taken before SARS-CoV-2 vaccination. The receptors here all came from a human donor who had recovered from COVID-19.

V usage is TRBV7-9 and J usage is TRBJ2-3; the D gene is possibly TRBD1 (5 bases). The CDR3 spans 16 residues. Trimming pared 4 bases from V and 0 bases from J, leaving 14 bases between. Per the germline V gene, CDR1 is SEHNR and CDR2 is FQNEAQ (reference sequence). The CDR3 nucleotides read TGTGCCAGCAGCTCGAAGACAGTGGTTAGCACAGATACGCAGTATTTT. It translates to CASSSKTVVSTDTQYF.

The chain links TRBV21-1 to TRBJ2-7; the tabulated D call, TRBD2, remains unverified against the DNA. TRBV21-1 is a known pseudogene. This CDR3 has 18 amino acids. The CDR3 DNA sequence: TGTGCCAGCAGCACAAGGCGGTGGTTGCGGGAGGGCAACTACGAGCAGTACTTC. This sequence encodes CASSTRRWLREGNYEQYF.

V and J are TRBV21-1 and TRBJ2-1; TRBD1, as called in the table, went unchecked against the DNA. TRBV21-1 is termed a pseudogene. The CDR3 spans 18 residues. The CDR3 sequence is CASSTGQGKTDKYNEQFF. CDR3 sequence (DNA): TGTGCCAGCAGCACAGGACAGGGAAAGACCGACAAGTATAATGAGCAGTTCTTC.

The CDR3 sequence: CATWGTGRRLSGNTIYF. For the CDR3, the DNA is TGTGCCACGTGGGGGACGGGTCGGAGGCTCTCTGGAAACACCATATATTTT. J is TRBJ1-3 and V is TRBV19, with D perhaps matching TRBD1 (5 bases). This CDR3 has 17 residues. Germline V gives CDR1 LNHDA, CDR2 SQIVND (reference sequence). V was shortened by 10 bases and J by 0 bases, with 22 bases between the two germline ends. Variable domain in full (rest from reference TRBV19 and TRBJ1-3): DGGITQSPKYLFRKEGQNVTLSCEQNLNHDAMYWYRQDPGQGLRLIYYSQIVNDFQKGDIAEGYSVSREKKESFPLTVTSAQKNPTAFYLCATWGTGRRLSGNTIYFGEGSWLTVV.

This clonotype came up once. V usage is TRBV20-1 and J usage is TRBJ1-1, with 7 bases aligning to TRBD1. This CDR3 has 15 residues. Germline V gene data show CDR1 as DFQATT and CDR2 as SNEGSKA (reference sequence). The V gene end was trimmed by 0 bases and the J gene end by 8 bases; junction bases not matched to a gene: 12. CDR3 sequence reads: CSARDRSKGQTEAFF. Here the CDR3 DNA reads TGCAGTGCTAGAGATCGTTCGAAGGGACAGACGGAAGCTTTCTTT.

The genes are TRBV20-1 and TRBJ1-3; tentative D call: TRBD1 (6 bases). Germline V gives CDR1 DFQATT, CDR2 SNEGSKA (reference sequence). Trimming left V 6 bases short and J 0 bases short, with 9 bases between. The CDR3 extends over 13 amino acids. The CDR3 coding sequence is TGCAGTGCCAAGGACAGCTCTGGAAACACCATATATTTT. As protein: CSAKDSSGNTIYF.

In this sample, this clonotype turned up a few times. V gene TRBV2 combines with J gene TRBJ1-5, with D perhaps matching TRBD1 (5 bases). Looked up from germline, CDR1 is SNHLY and CDR2 is FYNNEI. The ends were cut back, 6 bases at V and 2 bases at J, with 20 bases in the middle. This CDR3 region has 17 residues. The CDR3, as DNA: TGTGCCAGCAGGCCGGGACCTAACCACGAGGGCAATCAGCCCCAGCATTTT. Translated, it gives CASRPGPNHEGNQPQHF.

This clonotype was recorded only once. The chain joins TRBV30 to TRBJ1-2; 9 bases agree with TRBD1. CDR1 is GTSNPN, CDR2 SVGIG, per germline (reference sequence). CDR3 length equals 16 residues. V trimming: 4 bases; J trimming: 4 bases; junction bases outside the gene matches: 13. CDR3 region: CAWNAHGGQGSYGYTF. Written as DNA, the CDR3 is TGTGCCTGGAACGCCCATGGGGGACAGGGTAGCTATGGCTACACCTTC.

The chain carries TRBV3-1 and TRBJ2-3; 12 nucleotides agree with TRBD2. Germline V lookup: CDR1 LGHDT, CDR2 YNNKEL (reference sequence). Unmatched junction bases numbered 8, after V lost 4 bases and J lost 0 bases. The CDR3 runs 18 residues. CDR3 sequence reads: CASSRLAGDLLSTDTQYF. As DNA, the CDR3 is TGTGCCAGCAGCCGACTAGCGGGGGACTTACTTAGCACAGATACGCAGTATTTT.

This rearrangement joins TRBV7-9 to TRBJ2-3; TRBD1 matches 7 bases. CDR1 and CDR2 from the germline V gene are SEHNR and FQNEAQ (reference sequence). This CDR3 is built from 15 residues. The junction had 5 bases not matched to a gene; V was cut back by 5 bases and J by 0 bases. CDR3 loop: CASSPQGISTDTQYF. For the CDR3, the DNA is TGTGCCAGCAGCCCACAGGGGATTAGCACAGATACGCAGTATTTT. The variable domain in full, completed from reference TRBV7-9 and TRBJ2-3, reads DTGVSQNPRHKITKRGQNVTFRCDPISEHNRLYWYRQTLGQGPEFLTYFQNEAQLEKSRLLSDRFSAERPKGSFSTLEIQRTEQGDSAMYLCASSPQGISTDTQYFGPGTRLTVL.

This rearrangement joins TRBV20-1 to TRBJ2-1; 11 nucleotides match TRBD2. CDR3 length: 15 residues. Germline assignment: CDR1 DFQATT and CDR2 SNEGSKA (reference sequence). J lost 5 bases, V lost 3 bases, and 6 bases had no gene match. The CDR3 region has the DNA TGCAGTGCTAGTGTAGTGACTAGCGGGAACAATGAGCAGTTCTTC. Translation gives CSASVVTSGNNEQFF.

This chain connects TRBV10-3 to TRBJ1-1; D gene unclear. The CDR3 covers 13 residues. Germline CDR1 and CDR2: ENHRY and SYGVKD. V lost 3 bases to trimming and J lost 2 bases, with 7 bases between them. The CDR3 loop is CAISEYVNTEAFF. CDR3 coding DNA: TGTGCCATCAGTGAATACGTTAACACTGAAGCTTTCTTT.

This sequence joins TRBV19 and TRBJ2-7, with D tentatively TRBD1 (5 bases). From germline, CDR1 is LNHDA and CDR2 SQIVND (reference sequence). V was trimmed by 9 bases and J by 0 bases, leaving 15 bases between them. The CDR3 spans 14 residues. The CDR3 spells CASTQTVRSYEQYF. DNA for the CDR3: TGTGCCAGCACACAGACAGTTCGCTCCTACGAGCAGTACTTC.